Presented here are 9 T cell receptor beta chains from one specimen sequenced in a study of cytomegalovirus exposure and HLA in healthy donors. Libraries were prepared by immunoSEQ multiplex PCR; TCRdb keeps only in-frame clonotypes and omits some of them. The sample comprises 150,000 to 200,000 clones, 80% to 90% of which are singletons, and approximately 2.1% rests with the top ten. Input material: PBMCs. Receptors were obtained from a woman younger than 30 in good health and CMV-seronegative.

The rearrangement joins TRBV7-9 to TRBJ2-1; unclear D gene. Trimming took 3 bases from V and 5 from J, leaving 11 bases between them. This CDR3 is built from 14 residues. Germline V lookup: CDR1 SEHNR, CDR2 FQNEAQ (reference sequence). In DNA form, the CDR3 reads TGTGCCAGCAGCTTCGTTAGTCCTGACAATGAGCAGTTCTTC. This gives the protein CASSFVSPDNEQFF. Looking up the rest from reference TRBV7-9 and TRBJ2-1 gives the full variable domain: DTGVSQNPRHKITKRGQNVTFRCDPISEHNRLYWYRQTLGQGPEFLTYFQNEAQLEKSRLLSDRFSAERPKGSFSTLEIQRTEQGDSAMYLCASSFVSPDNEQFFGPGTRLTVL.

This chain uses TRBV4-3 with TRBJ1-2; no clear D gene. Germline CDR1 LGHNA, CDR2 YSLEER. The V gene lost 8 bases and the J gene lost 3 bases, with 16 bases spanning the gap. This CDR3 comprises 14 residues. CDR3 region: CASGSGRADYGYTF. The CDR3, as DNA: TGCGCCAGCGGTTCCGGTCGCGCGGACTATGGCTACACCTTC.

The chain links TRBV19 to TRBJ2-1, with 8 positions matching TRBD1. The germline V gene encodes CDR1 LNHDA and CDR2 SQIVND (reference sequence). J lost 5 bases, V lost 10 bases, and 13 bases had no gene match. The CDR3 has 15 amino acids. The CDR3 nucleotides read TGTGCCACCTGTGACAGGGGCAGACTCAACAATGAGCAGTTCTTC. Amino acid sequence: CATCDRGRLNNEQFF.

The chain recombines TRBV7-9 with TRBJ2-3; TRBD1 aligns across 7 bases. The CDR3 sequence is 15 residues long. Germline V gives CDR1 SEHNR, CDR2 FQNEAQ (reference sequence). J was trimmed by 6 bases and V by 3 bases; bases with no gene match: 9. CDR3 nucleotide sequence: TGTGCCAGCAGCTTCAAGGGGGCTTCCGGGGATACGCAGTATTTT. Amino acid sequence: CASSFKGASGDTQYF.

The J gene is TRBJ2-6, the V gene TRBV4-3; D uncertain. The CDR3 runs to 20 residues. Germline V CDR1 and CDR2: LGHNA, YSLEER. V lost 6 bases and J lost 0, with 24 bases in between. CDR3 DNA: TGCGCCAGCAGTCGAATTCAATACGATTACTACCCCTCTGGGGCCAACGTCCTGACTTTC. Its translation: CASSRIQYDYYPSGANVLTF.

V and J are TRBV10-3 and TRBJ2-7, with TRBD1 identical over 7 bases. Germline lookup yields CDR1 ENHRY and CDR2 SYGVKD. V shed 6 bases, J shed 2 bases, and the junction held 10 bases outside the gene matches. The CDR3 sequence is 15 residues long. CDR3 bases: TGTGCCATCAGACCATCCCGGGACAGCACCTACGAGCAGTACTTC. This sequence encodes CAIRPSRDSTYEQYF.

The chain is built from TRBV5-1 and TRBJ1-2, with D perhaps TRBD1 (6 bases). The germline gives CDR1 SGHRS, CDR2 YFSETQ. This CDR3 comprises 15 residues. Trimming stripped 4 bases from V and 5 bases from J, with 18 bases between. In DNA form, the CDR3 reads TGCGCCAGCAGCATAAGCAGGGGATCGCCATATGGCTACACCTTC. Protein sequence: CASSISRGSPYGYTF.

This clone was picked up one time. In DNA, the CDR3 is TGTGCCAGCAGCTTAGTATCGTTGGGAAACACCATATATTTT. Residues: CASSLVSLGNTIYF. The genes are TRBV7-9 and TRBJ1-3; the D is unclear. Trimming left V 1 base short and J 4 bases short, with 8 bases between. The CDR3 extends over 14 amino acids. Germline V gene sequence: CDR1 SEHNR, CDR2 FQNEAQ (reference sequence).

There are many counts of this clone. This chain joins TRBV19 and TRBJ1-2; D is ambiguous. Trimming left V 3 bases short and J 6 bases short, with 23 bases between. The CDR3 consists of 17 residues. In germline, CDR1 is LNHDA, CDR2 SQIVND (reference sequence). DNA for the CDR3: TGTGCCAGTAGTATTAGTCTTCTGGAGTCTAGGCGTCATGGCTACACCTTC. Translating gives CASSISLLESRRHGYTF. Using reference TRBV19 and TRBJ1-2 for the parts outside the CDR3, the full variable domain is DGGITQSPKYLFRKEGQNVTLSCEQNLNHDAMYWYRQDPGQGLRLIYYSQIVNDFQKGDIAEGYSVSREKKESFPLTVTSAQKNPTAFYLCASSISLLESRRHGYTFGSGTRLTVV.